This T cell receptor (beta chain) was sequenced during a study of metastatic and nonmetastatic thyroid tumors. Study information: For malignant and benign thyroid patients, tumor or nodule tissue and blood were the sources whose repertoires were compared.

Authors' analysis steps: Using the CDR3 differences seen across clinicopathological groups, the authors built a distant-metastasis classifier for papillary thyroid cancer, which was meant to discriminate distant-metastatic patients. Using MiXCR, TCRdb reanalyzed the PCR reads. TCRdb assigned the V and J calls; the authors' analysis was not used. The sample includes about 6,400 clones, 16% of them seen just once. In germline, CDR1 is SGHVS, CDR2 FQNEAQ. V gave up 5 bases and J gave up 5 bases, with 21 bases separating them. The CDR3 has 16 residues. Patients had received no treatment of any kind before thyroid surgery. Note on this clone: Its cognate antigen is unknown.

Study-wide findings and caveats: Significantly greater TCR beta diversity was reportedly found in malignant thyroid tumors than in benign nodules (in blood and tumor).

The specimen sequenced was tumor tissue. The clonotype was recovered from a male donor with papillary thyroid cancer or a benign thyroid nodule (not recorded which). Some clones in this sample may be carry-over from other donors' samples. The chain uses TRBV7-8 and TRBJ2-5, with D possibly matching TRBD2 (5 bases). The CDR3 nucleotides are TGTGCCAGCAGCCCAACGGAGACGGGGTCGCTGGAGACCCAGTACTTC. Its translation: CASSPTETGSLETQYF.